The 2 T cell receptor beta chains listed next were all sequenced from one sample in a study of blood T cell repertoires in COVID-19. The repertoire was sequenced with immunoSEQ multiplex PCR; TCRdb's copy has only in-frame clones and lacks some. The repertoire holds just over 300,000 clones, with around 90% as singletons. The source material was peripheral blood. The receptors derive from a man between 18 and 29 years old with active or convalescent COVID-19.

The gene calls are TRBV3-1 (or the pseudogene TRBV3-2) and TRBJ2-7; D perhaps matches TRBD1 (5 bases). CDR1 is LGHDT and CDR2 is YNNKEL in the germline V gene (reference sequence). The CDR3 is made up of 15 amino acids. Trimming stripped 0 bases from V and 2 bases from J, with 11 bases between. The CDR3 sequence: CASSQDPARAYEQYF. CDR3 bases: TGTGCCAGCAGCCAAGATCCGGCCAGGGCCTACGAGCAGTACTTC.

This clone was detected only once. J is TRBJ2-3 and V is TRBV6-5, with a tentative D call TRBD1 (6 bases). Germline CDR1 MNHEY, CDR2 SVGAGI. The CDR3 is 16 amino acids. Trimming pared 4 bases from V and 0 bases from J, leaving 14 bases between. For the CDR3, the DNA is TGTGCCAGCAGTTCGTGGACAGTGTCTAGCACAGATACGCAGTATTTT. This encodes CASSSWTVSSTDTQYF.